The 22 T cell receptor beta chains below all came from one sample that was sequenced in a study of blood T cell repertoires in COVID-19. This table comes from immunoSEQ multiplex PCR, and its TCRdb copy is limited to in-frame clones, with some not included. The sample holds fewer than 300,000 clones; 84% are singletons and the top ten take approximately 9%. The specimen was peripheral blood. These receptors came from a human donor in a cohort sampled during active COVID-19.

J is TRBJ2-1 and V is TRBV5-1, with a tentative D call TRBD2 (6 bases). V lost 0 bases, J lost 5 bases, and 27 bases lay in between. Germline V gives CDR1 SGHRS, CDR2 YFSETQ. The CDR3 has 20 residues. The CDR3 DNA follows: TGCGCCAGCAGCTTGGCCAACCCAGATTTTGTGGGCGGCGGGAACAATGAGCAGTTCTTC. It is translated as CASSLANPDFVGGGNNEQFF.

The chain is built from TRBV6-2 or TRBV6-3 and TRBJ1-1; D remains unclear. V lost 2 bases, J lost 1 base, and 8 bases lay in between. The germline V gene encodes CDR1 MNHEY and CDR2 SVGEGT. The length of the CDR3 is 14 residues. This chain's CDR3 is CASSYLAGNTEAFF. DNA for the CDR3: TGTGCCAGCAGTTACCTCGCAGGGAACACTGAAGCTTTCTTT.

The chain is built from TRBV7-2 and TRBJ2-7; TRBD2 matches 8 bases. Trimming took 1 base from V and 7 from J; bases not matched to a gene: 12. Germline V CDR1 and CDR2: SGHTA, FQGNSA. This CDR3 contains 16 residues. In nucleotides, the CDR3 is TGTGCCAGCAGCTTAGGGGTAGCGGGGCTTACGAAAGAGCAGTACTTC. This translates into CASSLGVAGLTKEQYF.

The chain is built from TRBV18 and TRBJ1-5; D ambiguous. Germline V gene lookup returns CDR1 KGHSH and CDR2 LQKENI. The CDR3 spans 17 residues. The V end was cut by 6 bases, the J end by 0 bases, with 18 bases between. The DNA for the CDR3 is TGTGCCAGCTCCCCAATGGTCGCGGATTATAGCAATCAGCCCCAGCATTTT. Translated, it gives CASSPMVADYSNQPQHF.

This chain uses TRBV7-9 with TRBJ2-7; TRBD2 aligns across 8 bases. The V segment lost 3 bases and the J segment 3 bases; nucleotides outside the gene matches: 4. Germline V lookup: CDR1 SEHNR, CDR2 FQNEAQ (reference sequence). The CDR3 has 14 amino acids. CDR3 amino acids: CASSFTGGNYEQYF. As DNA, the CDR3 is TGTGCCAGCAGCTTTACGGGAGGGAACTACGAGCAGTACTTC.

J is TRBJ2-2 and V is TRBV9, with D unresolved. V lost 3 bases and J 7 bases, leaving 10 bases between the germline ends. This CDR3 has 13 residues. Germline loops: CDR1 SGDLS, CDR2 YYNGEE. The CDR3 sequence: CASSEIVVGELFF. Here the CDR3 DNA reads TGTGCCAGCAGCGAGATAGTTGTCGGGGAGCTGTTTTTT. Full variable domain (rest looked up from reference TRBV9 and TRBJ2-2): DSGVTQTPKHLITATGQRVTLRCSPRSGDLSVYWYQQSLDQGLQFLIQYYNGEERAKGNILERFSAQQFPDLHSELNLSSLELGDSALYFCASSEIVVGELFFGEGSRLTVL.

The genes are TRBV7-2 and TRBJ1-4; 8 bases map to TRBD1. This CDR3 contains 17 residues. The V gene's germline CDR1 is SGHTA and CDR2 FQGNSA. With V trimmed by 1 base and J by 11 bases, 15 bases remained unmatched. DNA of the CDR3: TGTGCCAGCAGCTTAGAGGCACCCCTCGACAGGGGTGCTAAACTGTTTTTT. It codes for CASSLEAPLDRGAKLFF.

V and J are TRBV4-2 and TRBJ1-6; TRBD1 agrees at 7 bases. Germline CDR1 reads LGHNA; CDR2 reads YNFKEQ. Germline trimming cut 6 bases from V and 9 bases from J; bases unmatched to any gene: 8. This CDR3 has 14 amino acids. The CDR3 DNA reads TGTGCCAGCAGGATACAGGGGAGTGGTTCACCCCTCCACTTT. This encodes CASRIQGSGSPLHF.

The genes are TRBV2 and TRBJ2-1; D unclear. CDR1 and CDR2 from the germline V gene are SNHLY and FYNNEI. This CDR3 contains 11 residues. With 6 bases removed from V and 16 bases from J, the gap between germline ends came to 16 bases. The CDR3 here is CASRRHNEPFF. CDR3 coding DNA: TGTGCCAGCAGGAGACACAATGAGCCTTTCTTC.

The gene calls are TRBV6-1 and TRBJ2-7; TRBD2 aligns across 10 bases. The CDR3 covers 18 residues. CDR1 and CDR2 (germline): MNHNS, SASEGT. The V segment lost 4 bases and the J segment 7 bases; nucleotides outside the gene matches: 19. CDR3 loop: CASSAKTSSGGSLGEQYF. The CDR3 DNA sequence: TGTGCCAGCAGTGCCAAGACTTCTAGCGGGGGCTCACTGGGAGAGCAGTACTTC.

This clone came up a few times. The chain uses TRBV3-1 (or the pseudogene TRBV3-2) and TRBJ1-5; no definite D call. Trimming pared 0 bases from V and 1 base from J, leaving 22 bases between. From germline, CDR1 is LGHDT and CDR2 YNNKEL (reference sequence). This CDR3 is built from 20 residues. Here the CDR3 DNA reads TGTGCCAGCAGCCAAGATCCGCAACGGGGTGAAGCCTTGAGCAATCAGCCCCAGCATTTT. Translating it yields CASSQDPQRGEALSNQPQHF.

The chain is built from TRBV6-1 and TRBJ2-3; tentatively, D is TRBD2 (6 bases). Between the trimmed V and J ends, which lost 2 bases and 1 base, there was a span of 13 bases. This CDR3 has 16 amino acids. From germline, CDR1 is MNHNS and CDR2 SASEGT. Here the CDR3 DNA reads TGTGCCAGCAGTGAATCTAGCGCGGGACGCACAGATACGCAGTATTTT. It encodes CASSESSAGRTDTQYF.

This clone came up a few times. The gene calls are TRBV2 and TRBJ1-1; D is unclear. Per germline, CDR1 SNHLY and CDR2 FYNNEI. Trimming removed 6 bases from V and 7 bases from J, with 15 bases in between. The CDR3 sequence is 13 residues long. The DNA of the CDR3 is TGTGCCAGCAGACCAAAACAGAGCTTTGAAGCTTTCTTT. Protein product: CASRPKQSFEAFF.

CDR3 residues: CASSLVASGGPKDTQYF. Here the CDR3 DNA reads TGTGCCAGCAGCTTAGTGGCTAGCGGGGGCCCTAAGGATACGCAGTATTTT. The gene calls are TRBV7-2 and TRBJ2-3; 10 bases match TRBD2. The CDR3 is 17 residues long. V lost 1 base, J lost 6 bases, and 10 bases stayed unmatched. In germline, CDR1 is SGHTA, CDR2 FQGNSA.

V gene TRBV18 combines with J gene TRBJ2-2, with D maybe TRBD1 (6 bases). Trimming removed 2 bases from V and 3 bases from J, with 13 bases in between. Germline CDR1 and CDR2: KGHSH and LQKENI. This CDR3 is built from 16 residues. The CDR3 DNA sequence: TGTGCCAGCTCACCAAAGGCAGGGGTGGACACCGGGGAGCTGTTTTTT. Protein product: CASSPKAGVDTGELFF. Supplemented by reference TRBV18 and TRBJ2-2, the full variable domain reads NAGVMQNPRHLVRRRGQEARLRCSPMKGHSHVYWYRQLPEEGLKFMVYLQKENIIDESGMPKERFSAEFPKEGPSILRIQQVVRGDSAAYFCASSPKAGVDTGELFFGEGSRLTVL.

The chain links TRBV7-2 to TRBJ2-7, with a possible D match to TRBD2 (6 bases). V was pared by 4 bases and J by 3 bases, with 16 bases between. The CDR3 spans 15 residues. Germline assignment: CDR1 SGHTA and CDR2 FQGNSA. The CDR3 DNA reads TGTGCCAGCAGCTCCTCCCCTAGCGTGTACTACGAGCAGTACTTC. Translated: CASSSSPSVYYEQYF.

V gene TRBV5-1 combines with J gene TRBJ2-3, with 11 bases aligning to TRBD2. This CDR3 spans 16 amino acids. Trimming cost V 1 base and J 4 bases; bases outside gene matches: 5. Germline assignment: CDR1 SGHRS and CDR2 YFSETQ. The CDR3 reads CASSLTSGSWPDTQYF. CDR3 in DNA: TGCGCCAGCAGCTTGACTAGCGGGAGTTGGCCAGATACGCAGTATTTT.

J is TRBJ2-1 and V is TRBV5-1, with 12 bases aligning to TRBD2. After removal of 4 bases from V and 4 bases from J, the junction contained 6 bases not matched to a gene. The CDR3 is made up of 16 amino acids. Germline values: CDR1 SGHRS, CDR2 YFSETQ. The CDR3 protein is CASSAQTSGSYNEQFF. CDR3 nucleotides: TGCGCCAGCAGCGCCCAGACTAGCGGGAGTTACAATGAGCAGTTCTTC.

V is TRBV6-1 and J is TRBJ2-7, with TRBD1 identical over 9 bases. The CDR3 runs 15 residues. Germline V gene data show CDR1 as MNHNS and CDR2 as SASEGT. J was trimmed by 3 bases and V by 3 bases; bases with no gene match: 6. CDR3 in amino acids: CASSEGTGRVYEQYF. In DNA, the CDR3 is TGTGCCAGCAGTGAGGGGACAGGGCGAGTCTACGAGCAGTACTTC.

The chain is built from TRBV27 and TRBJ1-2; 8 bases fit TRBD1. Germline CDR1 is MNHEY and CDR2 is SMNVEV (reference sequence). CDR3 length: 15 amino acids. V lost 4 bases and J lost 2; bases outside the gene matches: 6. CDR3 in DNA: TGTGCCAGCAGTTCTACCCGGACAGGGAACTATGGCTACACCTTC. Its translation is CASSSTRTGNYGYTF.

This clone was found once. This chain uses TRBV5-1 with TRBJ2-3; no clear D gene. The CDR3 covers 13 residues. Per germline, CDR1 SGHRS and CDR2 YFSETQ. The V and J ends lost 4 bases and 0 bases respectively, with 6 bases between them. For the CDR3, the DNA is TGCGCCAGCAGCATATCTAGCACAGATACGCAGTATTTT. Protein sequence: CASSISSTDTQYF.

This chain uses TRBV19 with TRBJ2-3; 8 nucleotides agree with TRBD1. The CDR3 extends over 16 amino acids. The V segment lost 5 bases and the J segment 2 bases; nucleotides outside the gene matches: 9. The germline V gene has CDR1 LNHDA and CDR2 SQIVND (reference sequence). Written as DNA, the CDR3 is TGTGCCAGTAGTCAAACCTTCAGGGGGCACACAGATACGCAGTATTTT. The encoded protein is CASSQTFRGHTDTQYF.